The present T cell receptor (beta chain) was sequenced within a study of CD8+ T cells in alopecia areata. The overall study: Oral tofacitinib, 5 to 10 mg twice daily, was given in an open-label trial. The protocol delivered tofacitinib for 6 to 18 months, then withdrew it for 6 months.

The treatment was: oral pan-JAK inhibitor, 5-10 mg twice daily. Germline V gives CDR1 MGHRA, CDR2 YSYEKL. V shed 0 bases and J shed 3 bases, with 11 bases lying between them. There are 15 residues in the CDR3. Extraction of RNA preceded its reverse transcription into cDNA, which served as the sequencing template. Libraries were prepared by immunoSEQ multiplex PCR; TCRdb keeps only in-frame clonotypes and omits some of them. Of some 150,000 clones listed, roughly four fifths were seen once; the top ten hold approximately 25%. The J gene is TRBJ1-1, the V gene TRBV4-1; D is uncertain. This clonotype was obtained from a human donor with alopecia areata. Sample: CD8+ T cells sorted from blood, taken at week 4, from a patient treated with tofacitinib. DNA of the CDR3: TGCGCCAGCAGCCAAGAAGGGTCCCGGGACACTGAAGCTTTCTTT. Protein product: CASSQEGSRDTEAFF.